Listed here are 18 T cell receptor beta chains from one sample, sequenced in a study of T cells after yellow fever vaccination. TCRdb recomputed calls from the 5' RACE reads with MiXCR, one row per CDR3 protein. The profile shows under 550,000 distinct CDR3 sequences, around a fifth of them singletons. The sample was PBMCs, taken roughly 20 days after the first yellow fever vaccination. These receptors were taken from a man aged 18-30 years who received the YFV17D yellow fever vaccine.

This clonotype has a handful of counts. The J gene is TRBJ2-1, the V gene TRBV4-2; 12 nucleotides agree with TRBD2. The CDR3 contains 15 residues. The germline CDR1 and CDR2 sequences are LGHNA and YNFKEQ. The junction had 4 bases not matched to a gene; V was cut back by 4 bases and J by 6 bases. The CDR3 DNA sequence: TGTGCCAGCAGCCCGAGGACTAGCGGGGTCAATGAGCAGTTCTTC. Translation: CASSPRTSGVNEQFF.

This clonotype has only one observation. The V gene is TRBV5-1, the J gene TRBJ1-4, with D uncertain. V was pared by 4 bases and J by 8 bases, with 24 bases between. The CDR3 runs 17 residues. Germline V gene sequence: CDR1 SGHRS, CDR2 YFSETQ. CDR3 in amino acids: CASSGASPTVGREKLFF. CDR3 nucleotide sequence: TGCGCCAGCAGCGGTGCATCCCCAACAGTAGGGCGCGAAAAACTGTTTTTT.

This clonotype was counted a few times. V usage is TRBV29-1 and J usage is TRBJ2-3; D is possibly TRBD2 (7 bases). V was pared by 2 bases and J by 6 bases, with 18 bases between. The CDR3 has 15 amino acids. From germline, CDR1 is SQVTM and CDR2 ANQGSEA. The CDR3 spells CSVETGGHSGDTQYF. The DNA of the CDR3 is TGCAGCGTTGAAACCGGGGGGCATTCGGGGGATACGCAGTATTTT.

This clonotype was counted a few times. CDR3 nucleotides: TGTGCCAGCAGCTTAGATAGCGGGGGGGCCGGAAATACGCAGTATTTT. Translation gives CASSLDSGGAGNTQYF. J is TRBJ2-3 and V is TRBV11-2; 11 nucleotides agree with TRBD2. The CDR3 consists of 16 residues. Germline-derived CDR1 and CDR2 are SGHAT and FQNNGV. V shed 0 bases, J shed 7 bases, and the junction held 6 bases outside the gene matches. The full variable domain, in which reference TRBV11-2 and TRBJ2-3 provide the parts outside the CDR3, is EAGVAQSPRYKIIEKRQSVAFWCNPISGHATLYWYQQILGQGPKLLIQFQNNGVVDDSQLPKDRFSAERLKGVDSTLKIQPAKLEDSAVYLCASSLDSGGAGNTQYFGPGTRLTVL.

The J gene is TRBJ2-3, the V gene TRBV27; no definite D call. There are 16 residues in the CDR3. The germline V gene has CDR1 MNHEY and CDR2 SMNVEV (reference sequence). Trimming stripped 4 bases from V and 2 bases from J, with 16 bases between. CDR3 sequence reads: CASSSPASAPTDTQYF. For the CDR3, the DNA is TGTGCCAGCAGTTCCCCCGCCTCTGCACCCACAGATACGCAGTATTTT.

The chain is built from TRBV28 and TRBJ2-7, with TRBD2 as a possible D gene (6 bases). The CDR3 has 17 amino acids. Trimming shortened V by 1 base and J by 3 bases, and 19 bases separated the two germline ends. The germline V gene has CDR1 MDHEN and CDR2 SYDVKM. CDR3 sequence: CASSLFAAGGLNYEQYV. The CDR3 coding sequence is TGTGCCAGCAGTTTATTCGCAGCTGGAGGGCTAAACTACGAGCAGTACGTC.

This clonotype was observed a handful of times. This chain uses TRBV10-3 with TRBJ2-7; 8 nucleotides align to TRBD1. The ends lost 8 bases at V and 2 bases at J; junction bases unmatched: 5. The CDR3 contains 13 residues. From germline, CDR1 is ENHRY and CDR2 SYGVKD. CDR3 sequence reads: CAIGQGLTYEQYF. CDR3 sequence (DNA): TGTGCCATCGGACAGGGATTAACCTACGAGCAGTACTTC.

V is TRBV18 and J is TRBJ2-3; 14 bases align to TRBD2. V lost 3 bases, J lost 1 base, and 3 bases stayed unmatched. CDR3 length equals 17 residues. Per the germline V gene, CDR1 is KGHSH and CDR2 is LQKENI. The CDR3 sequence is CASSPTGLAGGTDTQYF. The CDR3 DNA reads TGTGCCAGCTCACCGACGGGACTAGCGGGGGGCACAGATACGCAGTATTTT.

The chain employs TRBV20-1 and TRBJ1-1, with unresolved D. V was cut by 1 base and J by 5 bases, with 8 bases left in between. There are 12 residues in the CDR3. The germline CDR1 and CDR2 sequences are DFQATT and SNEGSKA (reference sequence). CDR3 loop: CSARASQTEAFF. The CDR3, as DNA: TGCAGTGCTAGAGCCTCCCAAACTGAAGCTTTCTTT.

This clonotype was picked up a small number of times. J is TRBJ1-1 and V is TRBV12-3 or TRBV12-4; 9 bases align to TRBD1. V was clipped by 5 bases and J by 1 base; unmatched bases: 5. This CDR3 comprises 15 residues. The CDR3 bases are TGTGCCAGCAGTCCCGGGACAGGGCCGAACACTGAAGCTTTCTTT. Protein product: CASSPGTGPNTEAFF.

This clonotype was picked up a small number of times. J is TRBJ2-6 and V is TRBV6-2 or TRBV6-3; tentative D call: TRBD1 (6 bases). The CDR3 length is 18 residues. V dropped 2 bases and J dropped 0 bases, with 14 bases sitting between them. Germline loops: CDR1 MNHEY, CDR2 SVGEGT. The CDR3 reads CASSYTLDSPSGANVLTF. CDR3 nucleotide sequence: TGTGCCAGCAGTTACACGTTGGACAGCCCCTCTGGGGCCAACGTCCTGACTTTC.

This clonotype was observed once. The CDR3 bases are TGTGCCAGCAGTTACTCGATTCCAGGGCCTTATGGCTACACCTTC. Amino acid sequence: CASSYSIPGPYGYTF. V is TRBV6-5 and J is TRBJ1-2; tentatively, D is TRBD1 (5 bases). The CDR3 is 15 amino acids. The germline V and J ends were trimmed by 0 bases and 5 bases, with 13 bases remaining between them. Germline V gene sequence: CDR1 MNHEY, CDR2 SVGAGI.

This clonotype has a count of ten or more. The chain couples TRBV5-1 to TRBJ2-7, with a tentative D call TRBD2 (7 bases). The CDR3 extends over 13 amino acids. V shed 8 bases and J shed 5 bases, with 17 bases lying between them. Germline V gene lookup returns CDR1 SGHRS and CDR2 YFSETQ. The CDR3 loop is CASQVWGGNEQYF. CDR3 coding DNA: TGCGCCAGTCAGGTGTGGGGGGGCAACGAGCAGTACTTC.

The chain combines TRBV5-1 with TRBJ2-2; D not certain. Per the germline V gene, CDR1 is SGHRS and CDR2 is YFSETQ. Between the trimmed V and J ends, which lost 6 bases and 1 base, there was a span of 7 bases. This CDR3 region has 13 residues. CDR3 nucleotides: TGCGCCAGCACAAAGGGGAACACCGGGGAGCTGTTTTTT. Translated: CASTKGNTGELFF. Variable domain in full (rest from reference TRBV5-1 and TRBJ2-2): KAGVTQTPRYLIKTRGQQVTLSCSPISGHRSVSWYQQTPGQGLQFLFEYFSETQRNKGNFPGRFSGRQFSNSRSEMNVSTLELGDSALYLCASTKGNTGELFFGEGSRLTVL.

The chain is built from TRBV7-2 and TRBJ1-4; D gene uncertain. V lost 8 bases, J lost 6 bases, and 7 bases lay in between. In germline, CDR1 is SGHTA, CDR2 FQGNSA. The CDR3 loop spans 11 amino acids. The CDR3 region has the DNA TGTGCCAGCGGGCTCGATGAAAAACTGTTTTTT. Translated: CASGLDEKLFF.

In its sample, this clonotype was seen a few times. This chain joins TRBV6-8 and TRBJ2-3; D uncertain. V was cut by 6 bases and J by 1 base, with 14 bases left in between. The germline gives CDR1 MNHGY, CDR2 SAAAGT. This CDR3 region has 15 residues. The CDR3 sequence: CASRNTEWGTDTQYF. The CDR3 coding sequence is TGTGCCAGCAGGAACACAGAATGGGGCACAGATACGCAGTATTTT.

Only a few counts were recorded for this clonotype. This chain links TRBV29-1 with TRBJ2-1; weak D call: TRBD2 (6 bases). CDR1 and CDR2 (germline): SQVTM, ANQGSEA. This CDR3 is built from 14 residues. The ends were cut back, 6 bases at V and 2 bases at J, with 14 bases in the middle. CDR3 DNA sequence: TGCAGCGTGCCGGGACTCCAAACCTACAATGAGCAGTTCTTC. This sequence encodes CSVPGLQTYNEQFF.

The chain uses TRBV6-5 and TRBJ1-3; D unclear. Looked up from germline, CDR1 is MNHEY and CDR2 is SVGAGI. The CDR3 loop spans 14 amino acids. The V gene lost 2 bases and the J gene lost 4 bases, with 9 bases spanning the gap. The CDR3 loop reads CASSYGGGGNTIYF. DNA for the CDR3: TGTGCCAGCAGTTACGGTGGAGGGGGAAACACCATATATTTT.